Ten or more counts support the clone carrying this TCR beta chain. TCR alpha and beta CDR3 regions were amplified from RNA using iRepertoire nested multiplex PCR. One-step reverse transcription and amplification started from around 100-400 ng of tissue mRNA or PBMC total RNA. TCRdb recomputed calls from the multiplex PCR reads with MiXCR, one row per CDR3 protein. The sample includes approximately 110,000 distinct CDR3 sequences, roughly 25% seen only once; the top ten take roughly 15%. This sample is drawn from a study of glioma-infiltrating T cells. CDR3 length: 15 residues. Trimming removed 0 bases from V and 4 bases from J, with 10 bases in between. Germline V gives CDR1 LGHNA, CDR2 YSLEER.

The chain couples TRBV4-3 to TRBJ1-5; the D gene is possibly TRBD1 (5 bases). This TCR came from a human donor with low-grade glioma or glioblastoma, undergoing nonglioma brain surgery, or in good health (not recorded which). Sequenced sample: glioma tissue, nonneoplastic brain tissue, or PBMCs (not recorded which). CDR3 bases: TGCGCCAGCAGCCAAGACGGACGGACAAATCAGCCCCAGCATTTT. Its translation is CASSQDGRTNQPQHF.